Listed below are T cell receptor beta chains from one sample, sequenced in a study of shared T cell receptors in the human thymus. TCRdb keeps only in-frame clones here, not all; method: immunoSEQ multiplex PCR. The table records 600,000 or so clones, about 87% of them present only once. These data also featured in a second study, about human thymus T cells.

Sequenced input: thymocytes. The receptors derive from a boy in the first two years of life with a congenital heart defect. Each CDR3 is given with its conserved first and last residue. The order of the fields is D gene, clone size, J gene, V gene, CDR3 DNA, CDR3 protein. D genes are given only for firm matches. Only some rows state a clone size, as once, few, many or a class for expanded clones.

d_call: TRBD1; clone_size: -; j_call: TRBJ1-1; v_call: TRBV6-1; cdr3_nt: TGTGCCAGCAGACAGGGGGGGGTGACTGAAGCTTTCTTT; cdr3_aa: CASRQGGVTEAFF
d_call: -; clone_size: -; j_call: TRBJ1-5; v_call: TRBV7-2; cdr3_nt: TGTGCCAGCAGCTTAGGGGCAGGGTTGCGGCCCCAGCATTTT; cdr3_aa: CASSLGAGLRPQHF
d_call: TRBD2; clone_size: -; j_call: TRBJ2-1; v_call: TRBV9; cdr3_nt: TGTGCCAGCAGCGTCCGGGGTACTAGCGGGAGGAGCTCCTACAATGAGCAGTTCTTC; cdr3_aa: CASSVRGTSGRSSYNEQFF
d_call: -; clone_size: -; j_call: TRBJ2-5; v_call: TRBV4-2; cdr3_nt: TGTGCCAGCAGCCAAGATCGGATGTGGAGGCTTCCGCAAGAGACCCAGTACTTC; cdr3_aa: CASSQDRMWRLPQETQYF
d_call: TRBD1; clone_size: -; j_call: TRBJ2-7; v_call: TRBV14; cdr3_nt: TGTGCCAGCAGCCAAGATCGAGGACAGGGCGAAATCTACGAGCAGTACTTC; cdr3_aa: CASSQDRGQGEIYEQYF
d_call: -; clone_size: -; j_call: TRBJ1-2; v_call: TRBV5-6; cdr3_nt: TGTGCCAGCAGCTTGAAATGGACTTCCCCCCATCATGGCTACACCTTC; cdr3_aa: CASSLKWTSPHHGYTF
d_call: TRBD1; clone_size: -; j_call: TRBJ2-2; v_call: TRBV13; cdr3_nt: TGTGCCAGCAGCTTAGGGACAGGGGGCGGTGACACCGGGGAGCTGTTTTTT; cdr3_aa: CASSLGTGGGDTGELFF
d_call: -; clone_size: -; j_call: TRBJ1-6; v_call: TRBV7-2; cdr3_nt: TGTGCCAGCAGCTTACCCTATTCACCCCTCCACTTT; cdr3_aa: CASSLPYSPLHF
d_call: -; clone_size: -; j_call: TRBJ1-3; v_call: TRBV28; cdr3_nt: TGTGCCAGCAGTCCCGGAGACTTCTTGAGGGGAAACACCATATATTTT; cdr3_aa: CASSPGDFLRGNTIYF
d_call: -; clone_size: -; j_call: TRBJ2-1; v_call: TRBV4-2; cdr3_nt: TGTGCCAGCAGCCAAGGGTTACAGGGACCCTACAATGAGCAGTTCTTC; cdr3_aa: CASSQGLQGPYNEQFF
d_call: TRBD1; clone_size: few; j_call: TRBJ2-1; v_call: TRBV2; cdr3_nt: TGTGCCAGCAGTGAGGCCCGGGACAGCCATGACAATGAGCAGTTCTTC; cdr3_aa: CASSEARDSHDNEQFF
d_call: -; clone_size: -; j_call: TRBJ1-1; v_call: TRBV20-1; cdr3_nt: TGCAGTGCTACGGAGGGAACTGAAGCTTTCTTT; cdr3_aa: CSATEGTEAFF
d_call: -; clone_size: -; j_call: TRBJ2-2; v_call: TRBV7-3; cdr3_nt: TGTGCCAGCAGCTTAAAAACAGGGTGGAAAATGGGGGAGCTGTTTTTT; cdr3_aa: CASSLKTGWKMGELFF
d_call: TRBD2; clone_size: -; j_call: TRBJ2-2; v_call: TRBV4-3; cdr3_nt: TGCGCCAGCAGCCAAGATTTTGCAGGGAGGGTCACCGGGGAGCTGTTTTTT; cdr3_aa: CASSQDFAGRVTGELFF
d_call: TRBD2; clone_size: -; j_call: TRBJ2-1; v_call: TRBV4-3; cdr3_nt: TGCGCCAGCAGCCAAGAGATCGAGCGGGAGGCCTCGTCTAGCTCCTACAATGAGCAGTTCTTC; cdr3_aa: CASSQEIEREASSSSYNEQFF
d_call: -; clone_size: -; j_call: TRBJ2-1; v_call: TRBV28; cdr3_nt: TGTGCCAGCAGCCGGACTACCCGGGAGTCCGACAATGAGCAGTTCTTC; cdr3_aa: CASSRTTRESDNEQFF
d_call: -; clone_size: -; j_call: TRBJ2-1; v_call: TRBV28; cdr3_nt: TGTGCCAGCAGCCCCGGGCAGGGCCATCCCCCGTCACAGGAGCAGTTCTTC; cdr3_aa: CASSPGQGHPPSQEQFF
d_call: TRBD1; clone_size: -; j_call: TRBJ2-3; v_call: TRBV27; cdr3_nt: TGTGCCAGCAGTAGGGGCCAGGGGGTCACAGATACGCAGTATTTT; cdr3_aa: CASSRGQGVTDTQYF
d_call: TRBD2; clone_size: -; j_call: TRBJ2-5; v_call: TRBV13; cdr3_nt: TGTGCCAGCAGCTCCGAACCGGGACTAGCGGGAGTAGAGACCCAGTACTTC; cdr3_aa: CASSSEPGLAGVETQYF
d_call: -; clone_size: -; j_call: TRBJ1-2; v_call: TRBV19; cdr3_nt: TGTGCCAGTAGTACGCTTCTGGGAGGGTATGGCTACACCTTC; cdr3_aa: CASSTLLGGYGYTF
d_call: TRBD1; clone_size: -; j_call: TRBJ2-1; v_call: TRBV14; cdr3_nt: TGTGCCAGCAGCCCGGACAGGGGGCGTTACAATGAGCAGTTCTTC; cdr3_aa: CASSPDRGRYNEQFF
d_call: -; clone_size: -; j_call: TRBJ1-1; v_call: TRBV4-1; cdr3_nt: TGCGCCAGCAGCCAAGAACGAACAGGGAACACTGAAGCTTTCTTT; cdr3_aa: CASSQERTGNTEAFF
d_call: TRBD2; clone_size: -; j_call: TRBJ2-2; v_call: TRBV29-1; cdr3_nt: TGCAGCGTTGAAGGGACTAGCCCTCCCGGGGAGCTGTTTTTT; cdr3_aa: CSVEGTSPPGELFF
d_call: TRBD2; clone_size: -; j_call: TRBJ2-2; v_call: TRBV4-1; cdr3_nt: TGCGCCAGCAGCCAAGGCAGCGGGAGAGAGACCGGGGAGCTGTTTTTT; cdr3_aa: CASSQGSGRETGELFF
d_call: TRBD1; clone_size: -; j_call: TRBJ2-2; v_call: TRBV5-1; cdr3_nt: TGCGCCAGCAGCTTGGACAGGGGGCGAGCGAACACCGGGGAGCTGTTTTTT; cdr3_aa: CASSLDRGRANTGELFF
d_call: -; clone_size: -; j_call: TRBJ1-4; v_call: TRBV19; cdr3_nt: TGTGCCAGTCGCCGACAGGCAACTAATGAAAAACTGTTTTTT; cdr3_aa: CASRRQATNEKLFF
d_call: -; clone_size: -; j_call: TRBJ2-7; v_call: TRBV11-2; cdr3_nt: TGTGCCAGCAGCTCGAGGGGAGGATACGAGCAGTACTTC; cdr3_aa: CASSSRGGYEQYF
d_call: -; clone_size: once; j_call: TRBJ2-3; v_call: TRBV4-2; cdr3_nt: TGTGCCAGCAGCCCAGGGACTTCCTTAGGAGGAGATACGCAGTATTTT; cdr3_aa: CASSPGTSLGGDTQYF
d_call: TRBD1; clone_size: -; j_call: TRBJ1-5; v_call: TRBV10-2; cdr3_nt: TGCGCCAGCAGCCAACCAGGGGGCAGTCAGCCCCAGCATTTT; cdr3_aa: CASSQPGGSQPQHF
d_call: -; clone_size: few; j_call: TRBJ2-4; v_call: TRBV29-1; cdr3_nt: TGCAGCGTTGACCCGGGGGACAAAAACATTCAGTACTTC; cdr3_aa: CSVDPGDKNIQYF
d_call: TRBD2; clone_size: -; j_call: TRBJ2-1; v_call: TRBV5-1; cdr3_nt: TGCGCCAGCAGCGCCACTACTAGCGGGGGTTTGAATGAGCAGTTCTTC; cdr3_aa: CASSATTSGGLNEQFF
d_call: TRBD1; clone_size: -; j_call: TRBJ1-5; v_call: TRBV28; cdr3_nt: TGTGCCAGCAGTTTGAATCGGCGACAGGGCGTTTATAGCAATCAGCCCCAGCATTTT; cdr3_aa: CASSLNRRQGVYSNQPQHF
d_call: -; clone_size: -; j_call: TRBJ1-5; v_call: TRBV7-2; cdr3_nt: TGTGCCAGCGGCCGGGATTACAATCAGCCCCAGCATTTT; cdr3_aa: CASGRDYNQPQHF
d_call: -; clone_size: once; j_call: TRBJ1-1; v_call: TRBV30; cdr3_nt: TGTGCCTGGAGTGGGAGGAGGGGTACTGAAGCTTTCTTT; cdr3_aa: CAWSGRRGTEAFF
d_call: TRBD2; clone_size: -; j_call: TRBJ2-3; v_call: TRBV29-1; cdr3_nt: TGCAGCGTGGGGACTAGCGGGGGCACAGATACGCAGTATTTT; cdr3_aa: CSVGTSGGTDTQYF
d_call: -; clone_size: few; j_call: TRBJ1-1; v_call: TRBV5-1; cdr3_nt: TGCGCCAGCAGCTTGGCAGGGTCGTTGACCATGAACACTGAAGCTTTCTTT; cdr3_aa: CASSLAGSLTMNTEAFF
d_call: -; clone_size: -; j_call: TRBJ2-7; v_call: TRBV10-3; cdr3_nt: TGTGCCATCAGTGCTGCGGTACAGGGAAGAACCTACGAGCAGTACTTC; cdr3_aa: CAISAAVQGRTYEQYF
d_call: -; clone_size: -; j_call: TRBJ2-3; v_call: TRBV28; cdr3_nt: TGTGCCAGCAGACCAAATCTAGCGGAGGGGGTTACAGATACGCAGTATTTT; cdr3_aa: CASRPNLAEGVTDTQYF
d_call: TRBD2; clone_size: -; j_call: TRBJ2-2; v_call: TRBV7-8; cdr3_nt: TGTGCCAGCAGCGCTCTGGGGCGGGGGGCCCCGAACACCGGGGAGCTGTTTTTT; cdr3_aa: CASSALGRGAPNTGELFF
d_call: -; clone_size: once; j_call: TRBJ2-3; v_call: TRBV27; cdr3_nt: TGTGCCAGCAGTTTGGGGCGAAGCACAGATACGCAGTATTTT; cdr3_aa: CASSLGRSTDTQYF
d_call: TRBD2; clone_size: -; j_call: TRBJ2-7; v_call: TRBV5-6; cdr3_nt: TGTGCCAGCAGCTTTGGGGGAGGGGTGTACGAGCAGTACTTC; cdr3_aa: CASSFGGGVYEQYF
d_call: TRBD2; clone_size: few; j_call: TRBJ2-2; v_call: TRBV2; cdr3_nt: TGTGCCAGCAGGGAAAAAGTCAAACTAGCGGGAGCTGGGTACGGGGAGCTGTTTTTT; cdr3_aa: CASREKVKLAGAGYGELFF
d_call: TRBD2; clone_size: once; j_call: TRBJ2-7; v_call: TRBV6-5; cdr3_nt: TGTGCCACCGTCTCGCGGGGGAACGAGCAGTACTTC; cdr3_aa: CATVSRGNEQYF
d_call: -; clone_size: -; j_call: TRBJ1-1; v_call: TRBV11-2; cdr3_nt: TGTGCCAGCAGCTACCCCACAGCGAACACTGAAGCTTTCTTT; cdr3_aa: CASSYPTANTEAFF
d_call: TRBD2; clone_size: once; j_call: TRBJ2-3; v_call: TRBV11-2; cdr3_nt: TGTGCCAGCAGCTTAGACCAAGTAGCGGGAGGGTCCGGAGATACGCAGTATTTT; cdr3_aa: CASSLDQVAGGSGDTQYF
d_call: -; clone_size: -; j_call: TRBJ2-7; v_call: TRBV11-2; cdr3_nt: TGTGCCAGCAGCTCACTCCCGAGGGAATTCTCCTACGAGCAGTACTTC; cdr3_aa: CASSSLPREFSYEQYF
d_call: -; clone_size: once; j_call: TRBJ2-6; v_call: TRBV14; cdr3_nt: TGTGCCAGCAGCCAAGAAACAGTACCCTCTGGGGCCAACGTCCTGACTTTC; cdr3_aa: CASSQETVPSGANVLTF
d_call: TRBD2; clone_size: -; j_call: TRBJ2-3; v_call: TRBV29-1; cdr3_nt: TGCAGCGTTGAAGGGCTATGGACTAGCGGGAGGGCCCGGACAGATACGCAGTATTTT; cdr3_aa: CSVEGLWTSGRARTDTQYF
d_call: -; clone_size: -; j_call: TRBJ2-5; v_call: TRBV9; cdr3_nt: TGTGCCAGCAGCGTAGAGGCTAGCGTTAAGGAGACCCAGTACTTC; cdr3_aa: CASSVEASVKETQYF
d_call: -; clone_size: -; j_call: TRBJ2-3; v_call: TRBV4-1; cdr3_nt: TGCGCCAGCAGCCAAGACGGGGGTTTCGGCACAGATACGCAGTATTTT; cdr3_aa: CASSQDGGFGTDTQYF
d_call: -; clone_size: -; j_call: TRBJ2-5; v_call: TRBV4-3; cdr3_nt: TGCGCCAGCAGCCAACTGTGGGACTTCAGAAGGAGAGAGACCCAGTACTTC; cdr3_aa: CASSQLWDFRRRETQYF
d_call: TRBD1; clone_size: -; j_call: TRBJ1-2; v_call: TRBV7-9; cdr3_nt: TGTGCCAGCAGCTACCGCCGGGACAGGGTGTTTAACTATGGCTACACCTTC; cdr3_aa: CASSYRRDRVFNYGYTF
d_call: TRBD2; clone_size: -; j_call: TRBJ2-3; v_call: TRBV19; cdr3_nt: TGTGCCAGTACCACTAGCGGGCCTAGCACAGATACGCAGTATTTT; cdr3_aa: CASTTSGPSTDTQYF